This paragraph covers one T cell receptor (beta chain) sequence. Its antigen has not been determined. Base qualities were left out, and no much larger clone turns up one base away. This record belongs to a study of immune evolution from preneoplasia to lung adenocarcinoma (dated by TCRdb to the early 2020s). A note on the overall study: HLA loss of heterozygosity was observed in about 7%, 15% and 30% of AIS, MIA and ADC lesions, respectively, and was not observed in any AAH lesions. The study combined immune gene expression, TCR sequencing and multiplex immunofluorescence to profile immune contexture across lung adenocarcinoma precursors and invasive adenocarcinoma. Resected precursor lesions (AAH, AIS, MIA) and invasive adenocarcinomas were compared with paired morphologically normal lung tissue. The sample size depended on which specimens were available, not on a prior power calculation. The immune data were integrated with whole exome sequencing and methylation data obtained from the same cohort of nodules. In total, the cohort included 45 to 65 patients with pulmonary nodules, all of whom underwent surgical resection. The TCR sequencing data were obtained from about 51 patients. According to the study, around 100 samples were used for TCR sequencing. POLYSOLVER was used to infer Class I HLA alleles from exome data, while LOHHLA was used to detect allele-specific HLA loss. What the authors observed across the whole study: KRAS-mutant nodules showed the highest T cell clonality compared with EGFR-mutant or double wild-type lesions. Because all patients were from Japan and China, applicability to Western populations was uncertain. The findings were based on association rather than direct causation, and larger cohorts with long-term follow-up and longitudinal biopsies were deemed needed. Normal lung had the highest top T cell clone frequencies, and these frequencies appeared to fall progressively from AAH through AIS, MIA and invasive adenocarcinoma. The highest clonality was observed in normal lung, whereas higher T cell density and diversity but lower clonality appeared to be present in later-stage lesions.

The immunoSEQ hsTCRbeta Kit was used to sequence TCR beta CDR3 regions from DNA. As for how the authors treated the data: TCR sequencing data were analysed with the ImmunoSEQ Analyzer. T cell clonality was defined as 1 minus Pielou's evenness, calculated on productive rearrangements. To measure T cell diversity, the inverse Simpson index was applied to productive templates. T cell density was expressed as TCR beta template counts normalized to usable DNA, with usable DNA estimated by amplifying and sequencing housekeeping genes. Two-sided Kruskal-Wallis tests were used to compare TCR metrics between histologic stages. TCRdb retrieved this table from immuneACCESS and kept in-frame rearrangements only. Not all clones are present; in checked studies, unresolved V genes account for under half, and no reason is known for the remainder. The D gene and trimming were derived from the DNA, and the V and J assignments and clone size from that table. The sample profile shows roughly 3,000 clones; approximately 80% of them were found once. The ten most abundant clones make up 9.5% to 10% of the sample.

Resection was performed on patients in Japan or China between the mid-2010s and the late 2010s. Histologic diagnosis of each case was confirmed independently by two lung cancer pathologists on H&E slides. Macro-dissection after pathologic assessment enriched premalignant or tumor cells for nucleic acid extraction. FFPE tissue was used for DNA isolation with the AllPrep DNA/RNA FFPE Kit. CDR1 and CDR2 (MNHNS, SASEGT) derive from the germline V gene. The cysteine opens and the phenylalanine closes a CDR3 of 16 amino acids. Left in the record is the CDR3 DNA by itself, 48 bases read in frame from the first base. Compared with germline, V lacks 4 bases and J lacks 7 bases; bases without a gene match: 10.

The sequencing sample was made of FFPE atypical adenomatous hyperplasia tissue from the lung. The cell subset or site label of this sample denotes: atypical adenomatous hyperplasia (AAH), lung preneoplasia. The chain is assembled from TRBV6-1 and TRBJ2-1; TRBD1 fits 10 bases in the junction. The TCR originated in a person aged 70 to 85 with lung adenocarcinoma. Read as DNA, the sequence is TGTGCCAGCAGTGGACTGGAGACAGGGGGCAAGAATGAGCAGTTCTTC. Its translation is CASSGLETGGKNEQFF.